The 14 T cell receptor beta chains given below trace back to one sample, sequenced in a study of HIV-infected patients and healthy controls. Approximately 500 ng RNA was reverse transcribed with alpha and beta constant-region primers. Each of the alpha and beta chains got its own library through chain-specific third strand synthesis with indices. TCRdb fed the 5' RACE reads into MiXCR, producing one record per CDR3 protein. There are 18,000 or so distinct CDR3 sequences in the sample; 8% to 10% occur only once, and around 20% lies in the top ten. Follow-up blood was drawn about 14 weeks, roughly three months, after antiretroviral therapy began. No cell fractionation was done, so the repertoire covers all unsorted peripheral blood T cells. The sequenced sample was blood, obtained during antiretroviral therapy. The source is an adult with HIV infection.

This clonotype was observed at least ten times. CDR3 amino acids: CRTGVNTEAFF. The CDR3 coding sequence is TGCCGGACAGGGGTGAACACTGAAGCTTTCTTT. This sequence joins TRBV20-1 and TRBJ1-1; 9 bases line up with TRBD1. The CDR3 length is 11 residues. Germline CDR1 DFQATT, CDR2 SNEGSKA (reference sequence).

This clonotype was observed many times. The CDR3 sequence: CASSLTSGVYNEQFF. As DNA, the CDR3 is TGTGCCAGCAGTCTAACTAGCGGGGTCTACAATGAGCAGTTCTTC. The V gene is TRBV6-5, the J gene TRBJ2-1; 10 bases are a match to TRBD2. CDR1 and CDR2 (germline): MNHEY, SVGAGI. V lost 5 bases and J lost 3; bases outside the gene matches: 4. The CDR3 is made up of 15 amino acids.

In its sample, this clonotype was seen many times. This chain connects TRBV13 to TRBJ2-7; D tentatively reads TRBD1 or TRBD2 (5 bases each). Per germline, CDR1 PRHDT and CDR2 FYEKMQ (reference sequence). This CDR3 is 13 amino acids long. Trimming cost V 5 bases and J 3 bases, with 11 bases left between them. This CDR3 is CASSLGEIYEQYF. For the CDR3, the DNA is TGTGCCAGCAGCCTGGGGGAGATCTACGAGCAGTACTTC.

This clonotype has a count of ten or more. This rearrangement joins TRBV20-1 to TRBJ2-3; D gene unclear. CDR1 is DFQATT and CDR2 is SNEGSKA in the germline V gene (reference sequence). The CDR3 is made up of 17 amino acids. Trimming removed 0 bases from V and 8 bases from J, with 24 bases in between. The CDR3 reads CSARDPPGPHREVTQYF. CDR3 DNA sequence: TGCAGTGCTAGAGACCCACCCGGGCCCCATCGTGAGGTTACGCAGTATTTT.

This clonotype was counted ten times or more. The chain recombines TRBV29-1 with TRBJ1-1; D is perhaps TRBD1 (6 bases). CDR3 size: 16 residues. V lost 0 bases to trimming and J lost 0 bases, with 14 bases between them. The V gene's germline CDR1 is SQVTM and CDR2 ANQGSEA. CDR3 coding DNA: TGCAGCGTTGAAGAAAATAACAGGGTTATGAACACTGAAGCTTTCTTT. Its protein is CSVEENNRVMNTEAFF.

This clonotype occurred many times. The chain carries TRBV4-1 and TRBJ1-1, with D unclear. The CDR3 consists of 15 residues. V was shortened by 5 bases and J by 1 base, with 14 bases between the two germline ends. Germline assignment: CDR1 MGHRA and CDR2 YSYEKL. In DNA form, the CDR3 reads TGCGCCAGCAGCTCCCCTGGACGGACGAACACTGAAGCTTTCTTT. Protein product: CASSSPGRTNTEAFF.

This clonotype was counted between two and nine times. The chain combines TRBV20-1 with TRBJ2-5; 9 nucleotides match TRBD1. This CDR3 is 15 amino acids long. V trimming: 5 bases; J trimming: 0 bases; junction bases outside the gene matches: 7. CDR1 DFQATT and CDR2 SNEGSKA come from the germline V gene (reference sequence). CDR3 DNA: TGCAGTGCTGGGGAACAGGGGGCTTACCAAGAGACCCAGTACTTC. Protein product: CSAGEQGAYQETQYF.

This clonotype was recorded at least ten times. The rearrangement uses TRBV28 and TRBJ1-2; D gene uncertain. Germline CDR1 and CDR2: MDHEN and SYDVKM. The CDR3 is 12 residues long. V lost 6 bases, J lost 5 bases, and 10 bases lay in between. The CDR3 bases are TGTGCCAGCAGAGGCGGTGAATATGGCTACACCTTC. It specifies CASRGGEYGYTF.

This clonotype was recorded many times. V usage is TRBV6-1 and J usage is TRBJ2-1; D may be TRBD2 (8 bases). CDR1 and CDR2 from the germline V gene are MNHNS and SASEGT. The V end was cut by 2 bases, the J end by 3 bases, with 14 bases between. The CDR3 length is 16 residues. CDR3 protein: CASSEREGAFYNEQFF. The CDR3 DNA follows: TGTGCCAGCAGTGAACGGGAGGGGGCTTTCTACAATGAGCAGTTCTTC.

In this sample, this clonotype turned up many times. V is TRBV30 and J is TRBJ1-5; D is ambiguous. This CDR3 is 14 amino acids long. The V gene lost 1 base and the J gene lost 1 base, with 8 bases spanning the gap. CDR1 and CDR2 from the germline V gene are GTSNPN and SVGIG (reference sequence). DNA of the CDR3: TGTGCCTGGAGTGATTTGGTCAGCAATCAGCCCCAGCATTTT. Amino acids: CAWSDLVSNQPQHF.

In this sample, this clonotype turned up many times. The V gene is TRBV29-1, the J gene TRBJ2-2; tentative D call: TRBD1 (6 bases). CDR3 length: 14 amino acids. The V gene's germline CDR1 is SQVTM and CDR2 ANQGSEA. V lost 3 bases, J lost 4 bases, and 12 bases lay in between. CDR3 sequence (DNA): TGCAGCGTTGATCTCGCAGGGGCCACCGGGGAGCTGTTTTTT. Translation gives CSVDLAGATGELFF.

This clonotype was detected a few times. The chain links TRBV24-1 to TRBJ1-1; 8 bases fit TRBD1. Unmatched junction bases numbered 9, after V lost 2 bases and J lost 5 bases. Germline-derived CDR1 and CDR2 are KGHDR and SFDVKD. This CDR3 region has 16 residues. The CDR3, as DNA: TGTGCCACCAGTGATTCCATCGGGACAGGTGCGACTGAAGCTTTCTTT. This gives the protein CATSDSIGTGATEAFF.

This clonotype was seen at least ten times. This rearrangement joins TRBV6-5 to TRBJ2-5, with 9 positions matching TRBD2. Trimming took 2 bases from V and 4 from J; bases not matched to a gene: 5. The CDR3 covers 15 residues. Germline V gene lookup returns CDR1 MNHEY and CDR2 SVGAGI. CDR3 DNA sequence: TGTGCCAGCAGTTACCAGGCTAGCGGGACAGAGACCCAGTACTTC. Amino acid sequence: CASSYQASGTETQYF.

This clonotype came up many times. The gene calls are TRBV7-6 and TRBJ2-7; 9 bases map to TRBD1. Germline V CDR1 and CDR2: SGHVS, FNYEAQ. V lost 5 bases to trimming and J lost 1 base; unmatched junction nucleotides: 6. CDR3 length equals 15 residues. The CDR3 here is CASSVTGQGSYEQYF. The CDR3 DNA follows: TGTGCCAGCAGCGTGACGGGACAGGGTTCCTACGAGCAGTACTTC.